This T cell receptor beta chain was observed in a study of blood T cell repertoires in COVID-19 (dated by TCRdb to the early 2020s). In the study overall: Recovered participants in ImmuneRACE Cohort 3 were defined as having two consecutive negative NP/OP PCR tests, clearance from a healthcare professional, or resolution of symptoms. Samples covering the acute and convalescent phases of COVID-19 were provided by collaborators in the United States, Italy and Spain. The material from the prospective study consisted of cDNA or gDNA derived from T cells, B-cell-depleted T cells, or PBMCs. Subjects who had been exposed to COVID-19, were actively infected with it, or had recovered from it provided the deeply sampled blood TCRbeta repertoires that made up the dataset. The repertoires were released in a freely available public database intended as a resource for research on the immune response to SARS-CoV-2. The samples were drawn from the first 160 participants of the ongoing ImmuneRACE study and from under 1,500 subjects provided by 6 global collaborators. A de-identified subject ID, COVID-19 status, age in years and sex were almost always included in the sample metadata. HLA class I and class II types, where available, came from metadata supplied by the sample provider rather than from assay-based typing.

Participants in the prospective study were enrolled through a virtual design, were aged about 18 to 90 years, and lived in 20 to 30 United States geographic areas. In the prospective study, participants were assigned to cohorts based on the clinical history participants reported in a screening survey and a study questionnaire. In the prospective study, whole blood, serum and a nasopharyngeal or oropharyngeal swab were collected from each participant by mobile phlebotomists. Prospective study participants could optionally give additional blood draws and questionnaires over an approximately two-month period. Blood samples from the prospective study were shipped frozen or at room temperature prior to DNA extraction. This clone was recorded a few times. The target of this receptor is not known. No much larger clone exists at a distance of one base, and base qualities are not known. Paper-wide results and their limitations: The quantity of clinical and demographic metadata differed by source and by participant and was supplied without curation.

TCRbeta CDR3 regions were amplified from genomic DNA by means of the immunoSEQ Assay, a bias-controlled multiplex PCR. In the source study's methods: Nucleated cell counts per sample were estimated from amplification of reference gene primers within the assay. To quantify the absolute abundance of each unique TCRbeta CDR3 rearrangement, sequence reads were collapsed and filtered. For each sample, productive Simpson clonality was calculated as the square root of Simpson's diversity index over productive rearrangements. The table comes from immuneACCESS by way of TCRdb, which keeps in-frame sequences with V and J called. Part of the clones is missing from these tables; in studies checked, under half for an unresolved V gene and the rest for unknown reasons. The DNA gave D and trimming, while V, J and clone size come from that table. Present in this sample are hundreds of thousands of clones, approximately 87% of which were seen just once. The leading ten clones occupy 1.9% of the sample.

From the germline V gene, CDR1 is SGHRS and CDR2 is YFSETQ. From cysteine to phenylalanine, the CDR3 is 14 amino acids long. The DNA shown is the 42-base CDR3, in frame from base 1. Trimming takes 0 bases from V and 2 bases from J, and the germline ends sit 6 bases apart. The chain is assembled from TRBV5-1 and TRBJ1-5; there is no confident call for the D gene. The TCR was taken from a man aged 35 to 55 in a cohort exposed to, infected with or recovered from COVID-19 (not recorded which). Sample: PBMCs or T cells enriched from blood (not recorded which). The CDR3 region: CASSLDGGNQPQHF. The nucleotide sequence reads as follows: TGCGCCAGCAGCTTGGACGGGGGCAATCAGCCCCAGCATTTT.